This T cell receptor beta chain was obtained from a study of naive and memory T cell subsets. Study conclusions and caveats: There was no ground truth to check naive and memory subset results.

Separate alpha and beta amplification began at the second PCR step. An equimolar mix of two oligonucleotides served as the beta constant-region primer for TRBC1 and TRBC2. Nested alpha and beta constant-region primers with the SP2 primer drove four PCR rounds on ligated cDNA. TCRdb re-called the UMI-ligation and nested PCR reads with MiXCR, one entry per CDR3 protein. The table has 100,000 to 150,000 distinct CDR3 sequences, around a third seen once. On this clonotype itself: Antigen: not known.

CDR3 length: 14 amino acids. V lost 7 bases, J lost 2 bases, and 14 bases lay in between. Sequencing was done on a sample of central memory CD4+ T cells from blood. The chain recombines TRBV12-3 or TRBV12-4 with TRBJ1-1, with a tentative D call TRBD1 (5 bases). This sequence was found in a human donor in good health. The CDR3 loop is CASNRQTINTEAFF. The CDR3 DNA is TGTGCCAGCAATAGACAGACAATAAACACTGAAGCTTTCTTT.